These T cell receptor beta chains were read from a single sample in a study of blood T cell repertoires in COVID-19. Some clones are missing from TCRdb's copy, which holds only in-frame ones; the method was immunoSEQ multiplex PCR. This table holds about 40,000 clones, about nine tenths found once. The sequencing sample was made of peripheral blood. These receptors were obtained from a woman older than 75 with acute or convalescent COVID-19. The CDR3 runs from the conserved cysteine through the conserved F or W. The D gene is left open where the match is weak.

V,D,J,CDR3
TRBV7-2,TRBD2,TRBJ2-1,CATGTSGGAYEQFF
TRBV7-2,.,TRBJ2-1,CASQFRGGAYSYNEQFF
TRBV27,.,TRBJ1-1,CASSLSRNTEAFF
TRBV30,TRBD1,TRBJ1-2,CAGRQGIGYGYTF
TRBV18,TRBD2,TRBJ2-3,CASSPLRTSGGDTQYF
TRBV5-4,TRBD1,TRBJ1-3,CASSLVGGQGFGNTIYF
TRBV5-1,.,TRBJ2-3,CASSSGQPWADTQYF
TRBV6-5,.,TRBJ2-7,CASSYRGHSYEQYF
TRBV10-3,.,TRBJ1-3,CAIRTEELSGNTIYF
TRBV30,TRBD2,TRBJ2-7,CAWTFGLAGGPYEQYF
TRBV9,TRBD2,TRBJ2-5,CASSVLAGGPGETQYF
TRBV7-6,.,TRBJ2-7,CASNHAPSRGEQYF
TRBV18,TRBD1,TRBJ1-2,CASSPGTDYGYTF
TRBV2,.,TRBJ2-1,CASSDLINEQFF
TRBV6-5,.,TRBJ1-6,CASRSWGRDSPLHF
TRBV5-4,.,TRBJ2-2,CASSGLGLNTGELFF
TRBV12-5,.,TRBJ1-1,CASADINLNTEAFF
TRBV5-1,.,TRBJ2-1,CASSLNNRAAYNEQFF
TRBV7-7,.,TRBJ2-2,CASSPDSNSGELFF
TRBV7-9,TRBD1,TRBJ1-6,CASSLVVGTGKNSPLHF
TRBV2,.,TRBJ1-5,CASSDGQNLNQPQHF
TRBV6-1,.,TRBJ2-7,CASVRERGEQYF
TRBV7-9,.,TRBJ1-1,CASSTRGGVNTEAFF
TRBV7-2,.,TRBJ2-5,CASSASGAQETQYF
TRBV28,TRBD1,TRBJ1-2,CASSPPTGHDYGYTF
TRBV4-1,.,TRBJ1-1,CASSQVVQVLTEAFF
TRBV9,.,TRBJ2-1,CASSVAPYNEQFF
TRBV3-1/TRBV3-2,TRBD2,TRBJ2-5,CASSPSPPSGGETQYF
TRBV5-1,.,TRBJ2-1,CASSHNTGYIDEQFF
TRBV5-8,.,TRBJ1-1,CASSLIRNTEAFF
TRBV7-9,TRBD1,TRBJ1-1,CASSSRGAEAFF
TRBV21-1,.,TRBJ1-2,CASSIDSYYGYTF
TRBV4-1,TRBD2,TRBJ2-3,CASSQGTRREGTDTQYF
TRBV3-1/TRBV3-2,.,TRBJ1-2,CASSHDSGRGYTF
TRBV6-5,TRBD1,TRBJ1-2,CASSFQDRDRSYTF
TRBV7-9,.,TRBJ1-2,CASSLQGLGYTF
TRBV7-2,TRBD1,TRBJ1-2,CASSRGQGDGYTF